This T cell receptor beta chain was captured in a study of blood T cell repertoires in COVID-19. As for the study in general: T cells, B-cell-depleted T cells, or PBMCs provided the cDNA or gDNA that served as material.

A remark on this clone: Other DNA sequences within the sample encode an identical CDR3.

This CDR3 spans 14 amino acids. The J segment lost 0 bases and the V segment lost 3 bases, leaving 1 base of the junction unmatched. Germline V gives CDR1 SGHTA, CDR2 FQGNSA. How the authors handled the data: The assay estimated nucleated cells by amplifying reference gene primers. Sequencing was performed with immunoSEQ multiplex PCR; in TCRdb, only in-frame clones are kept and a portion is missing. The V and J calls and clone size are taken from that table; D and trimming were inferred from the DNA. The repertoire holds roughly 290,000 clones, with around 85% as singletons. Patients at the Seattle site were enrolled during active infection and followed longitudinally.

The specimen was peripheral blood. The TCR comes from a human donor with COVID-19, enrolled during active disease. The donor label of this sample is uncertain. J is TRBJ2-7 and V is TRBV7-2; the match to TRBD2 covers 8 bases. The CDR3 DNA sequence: TGTGCCAGCAGCTTGGGACTAGGCTCCTACGAGCAGTACTTC. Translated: CASSLGLGSYEQYF.